There are many counts of the clone carrying this TCR beta chain. The sample belongs to a study of T cells in Graves' hyperthyroidism and ophthalmopathy. Study overall: Peripheral blood specimens were obtained at initial diagnosis, prior to any treatment.

Amplified regions were TCR beta CDR3 sequences from RNA transcripts. The primer set for the first-round RT-PCR of the TCR CDR3 was HTBI. MiXCR, applied by TCRdb to the multiplex PCR reads, yields one record per CDR3 protein. Of some 400,000 distinct CDR3 sequences in the sample, roughly 13% were seen once. The CDR3 length is 15 residues. From germline, CDR1 is LGHDT and CDR2 YNNKEL (reference sequence). The junction had 0 bases not matched to a gene; V was cut back by 1 base and J by 2 bases. Material: blood. This sequence joins TRBV3-1 and TRBJ2-7; TRBD2 aligns across 12 bases. This TCR was sampled from a man aged 25-45 years with Graves' hyperthyroidism that later progressed to Graves' ophthalmopathy. CDR3 nucleotide sequence: TGTGCCAGCAGCCAAGGGACTAGCGGGGCCTACGAGCAGTACTTC. The encoded protein is CASSQGTSGAYEQYF.